The 7 T cell receptor beta chains below all came from one sample that was sequenced in a study of cytomegalovirus exposure and HLA in healthy donors. This PCR relied on a set of 60 Vbeta primers and 13 Jbeta primers. Sequenced by immunoSEQ multiplex PCR; TCRdb stores in-frame clones only, minus some. Among approximately 170,000 clones listed, approximately 82% were seen once. The source material was PBMCs. The receptors stem from a male donor in good health and CMV-seronegative.

The chain has TRBV5-4 and TRBJ2-7; D not certain. The V end was cut by 0 bases, the J end by 7 bases, with 11 bases between. CDR1 SGHNT and CDR2 YYREEE come from the germline V gene (reference sequence). The CDR3 totals 13 residues. The CDR3 reads CASSLEAAREQYF. In nucleotides, the CDR3 is TGTGCCAGCAGCTTGGAAGCTGCCCGAGAGCAGTACTTC.

Written as DNA, the CDR3 is TGTGCCAGTAGTAGTACCGGGACAGGTACCTACGAGCAGTACTTC. Its protein product is CASSSTGTGTYEQYF. This sequence joins TRBV19 and TRBJ2-7; 8 bases map to TRBD1. The CDR3 runs 15 residues. The ends lost 4 bases at V and 2 bases at J; junction bases unmatched: 7. The germline V gene has CDR1 LNHDA and CDR2 SQIVND (reference sequence).

Details on this clone: This same CDR3 is encoded by further DNA sequences in the sample. The gene calls are TRBV6-6 and TRBJ2-7, with D perhaps TRBD1 (5 bases). Trimming cost V 4 bases and J 5 bases, with 15 bases left between them. CDR3 length: 14 residues. CDR1 MNHNY and CDR2 SVGAGI come from the germline V gene (reference sequence). The CDR3 protein is CASSSPGQGNEQYF. The DNA of the CDR3 is TGTGCCAGCAGTTCTCCTGGGCAGGGCAACGAGCAGTACTTC.

The rearrangement joins TRBV9 to TRBJ1-5; D possibly corresponds to TRBD1 (6 bases). V lost 4 bases and J lost 5, with 10 bases in between. Germline values: CDR1 SGDLS, CDR2 YYNGEE. This CDR3 comprises 13 residues. This CDR3 reads CASSPRQDQPQHF. CDR3 bases: TGTGCCAGCAGCCCAAGACAGGATCAGCCCCAGCATTTT.

V and J are TRBV7-7 and TRBJ2-5, with D tentatively TRBD2 (6 bases). Trimming removed 5 bases at V and 4 bases at J, with 17 bases between. The CDR3 runs to 15 residues. The germline gives CDR1 SSHAT, CDR2 FNYEAQ (reference sequence). CDR3 DNA: TGTGCCAGCAGCCCCCACCTGGGGGGAGCAGAGACCCAGTACTTC. It codes for CASSPHLGGAETQYF. The complete variable domain, with remaining parts taken from reference TRBV7-7 and TRBJ2-5, reads GAGVSQSPRYKVTKRGQDVTLRCDPISSHATLYWYQQALGQGPEFLTYFNYEAQPDKSGLPSDRFSAERPEGSISTLTIQRTEQRDSAMYRCASSPHLGGAETQYFGPGTRLLVL.

The V and J genes are TRBV6-5 and TRBJ1-3, with TRBD1 matching over 9 bases. V dropped 3 bases and J dropped 4; count of bases not matched to a gene: 1. CDR3 length: 14 residues. Germline V gene sequence: CDR1 MNHEY, CDR2 SVGAGI. CDR3: CASSYGQGGNTIYF. The CDR3 region has the DNA TGTGCCAGCAGTTATGGACAGGGGGGAAACACCATATATTTT.

The chain is built from TRBV4-3 and TRBJ2-1; 8 bases align to TRBD2. The CDR3 loop spans 16 amino acids. Per the germline V gene, CDR1 is LGHNA and CDR2 is YSLEER. The V and J ends lost 0 bases and 2 bases, in that order; junction bases with no gene match: 3. The CDR3 nucleotides are TGCGCCAGCAGCCAAGATGCTAGCGGGCCCTACAATGAGCAGTTCTTC. Residues: CASSQDASGPYNEQFF.